The 3 T cell receptor beta chains below come from one sample, sequenced in a study of blood T cell repertoires in COVID-19 (dated by TCRdb to the early 2020s). Library preparation used the immunoSEQ multiplex PCR assay. TCRdb carries this immuneACCESS record with in-frame sequences only. Its versions omit some clonotypes, under half of them owing to an unresolved V gene in the studies checked, with the rest unexplained. This sample has tens of thousands of clones in its table, and around 81% of those were observed once. 4.5% to 5.5% of the sample rests with the top ten. Source material: peripheral blood. The receptors here all came from a woman in her sixties or seventies with acute or convalescent COVID-19.

J is TRBJ1-1 and V is TRBV11-3; D unclear. The CDR3 consists of 13 residues. V lost 3 bases and J 5 bases, leaving 10 bases between the germline ends. The germline CDR1 and CDR2 sequences are SGHNT and YENEEA. CDR3 loop: CASSFGEETEAFF. As DNA, the CDR3 is TGTGCCAGCAGCTTCGGGGAGGAGACTGAAGCTTTCTTT. Full variable domain (remainder filled in from reference TRBV11-3 and TRBJ1-1): EAGVVQSPRYKIIEKKQPVAFWCNPISGHNTLYWYLQNLGQGPELLIRYENEEAVDDSQLPKDRFSAERLKGVDSTLKIQPAELGDSAVYLCASSFGEETEAFFGQGTRLTVV.

The V call is TRBV2, the J call TRBJ1-2; no definite D call. Trimming removed 4 bases at V and 4 bases at J, with 13 bases between. This CDR3 contains 14 residues. Germline V gene sequence: CDR1 SNHLY, CDR2 FYNNEI. The CDR3: CASSGQNTPYGYTF. The DNA of the CDR3 is TGTGCCAGCAGTGGGCAGAATACCCCCTATGGCTACACCTTC.

This clone turned up a few times. The gene calls are TRBV5-1 and TRBJ1-2; D unclear. CDR3 size: 13 residues. Looked up from germline, CDR1 is SGHRS and CDR2 is YFSETQ. V lost 1 base, J lost 6 bases, and 10 bases lay in between. The CDR3 DNA reads as TGCGCCAGCAGCTTGAGCCCCCTGGATGGCTACACCTTC. Residues: CASSLSPLDGYTF.